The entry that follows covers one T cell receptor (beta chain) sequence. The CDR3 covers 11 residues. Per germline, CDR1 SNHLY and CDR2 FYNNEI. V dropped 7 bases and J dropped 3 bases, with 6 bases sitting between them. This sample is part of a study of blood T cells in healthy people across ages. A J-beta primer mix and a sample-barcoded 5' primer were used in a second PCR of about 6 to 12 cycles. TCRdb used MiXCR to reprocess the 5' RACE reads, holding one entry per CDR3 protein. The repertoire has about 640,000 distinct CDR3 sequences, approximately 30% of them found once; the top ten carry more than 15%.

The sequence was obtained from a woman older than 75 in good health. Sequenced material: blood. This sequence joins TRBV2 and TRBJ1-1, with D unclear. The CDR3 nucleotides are TGTGCCAGCAAATTCGACACTGAAGCTTTCTTT. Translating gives CASKFDTEAFF.